The clone carrying this T cell receptor (beta chain) was found once. As processed by the authors: Researchers report that nucleated cell counts were estimated from reference gene primer amplification. Produced via immunoSEQ multiplex PCR; TCRdb's table is partial and in-frame only. The DNA gave D and trimming, while V, J and clone size come from that table. The sample shows approximately 70,000 clones, approximately 90% of them seen only once. The junction had 14 bases not matched to a gene; V was cut back by 0 bases and J by 4 bases. Looked up from germline, CDR1 is SGHRS and CDR2 is YFSETQ. CDR3 length: 18 residues. The record originates from a study of blood T cell repertoires in COVID-19. Study at large: Collection of acute and convalescent COVID-19 samples took place in the United States, Italy and Spain. T cells, B-cell-depleted T cells, or PBMCs provided the cDNA or gDNA that served as material.

The receptor comes from a woman aged 55-75 years with active COVID-19. Input material: peripheral blood. The chain employs TRBV5-1 and TRBJ1-1, with TRBD1 matching 8 bases. The CDR3 is CASSLVIMAGGFSTEAFF. In DNA, the CDR3 is TGCGCCAGCAGCTTGGTTATAATGGCAGGGGGCTTTTCCACTGAAGCTTTCTTT. Based on the CDR3 plus reference TRBV5-1 and TRBJ1-1, the full variable domain is KAGVTQTPRYLIKTRGQQVTLSCSPISGHRSVSWYQQTPGQGLQFLFEYFSETQRNKGNFPGRFSGRQFSNSRSEMNVSTLELGDSALYLCASSLVIMAGGFSTEAFFGQGTRLTVV.